This TCR beta chain was identified in a study of control samples from healthy donors and cancer patients (dated by TCRdb to 2018 to 2021). As for this clone: No cognate antigen has been identified for it. Base quality data are lacking; no much larger clone is found one base away.

Spanning cysteine to phenylalanine, the CDR3 consists of 17 amino acids. Left in the record is the CDR3 DNA by itself, 51 bases read in frame from the first base. CDR1 and CDR2 were assigned from the germline V gene as LGHNT and FRNRAP. V gives up 0 bases and J gives up 5 bases, and the segment between their germline ends measures 17 bases. Libraries were prepared through the immunoSEQ multiplex PCR assay. Here the immuneACCESS table is served through TCRdb, limited to in-frame sequences with V and J called. Missing clones are a known gap in these copies; in checked studies unresolved V genes cover under half, and the rest lacks a known reason. This sample gives about 160,000 clones in total; approximately 94% of them show up just once. About 9.3% of the sample is taken by the ten largest.

The sequenced material came from blood. The sequence derives from a woman between 40 and 55 years old in good health. The sequence links TRBV12-5 to TRBJ1-5; the D gene assignment is ambiguous. The DNA sequence follows: TGTGCTAGTGGTTTGGTACTAGGGCAGTCGGTGGATCAGCCCCAGCATTTT. Translated, it gives CASGLVLGQSVDQPQHF.